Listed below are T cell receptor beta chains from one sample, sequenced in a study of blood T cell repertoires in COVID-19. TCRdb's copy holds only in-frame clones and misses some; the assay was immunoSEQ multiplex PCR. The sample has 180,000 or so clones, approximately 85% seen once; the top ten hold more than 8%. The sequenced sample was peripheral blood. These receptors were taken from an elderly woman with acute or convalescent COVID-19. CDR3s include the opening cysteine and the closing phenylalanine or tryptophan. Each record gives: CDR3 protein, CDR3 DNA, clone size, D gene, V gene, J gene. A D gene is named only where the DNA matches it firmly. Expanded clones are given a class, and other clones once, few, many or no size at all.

CDR3: CASSPGLNEQFF
DNA: TGTGCCAGCTCACCCGGGTTGAATGAGCAGTTCTTC
size: .
D: .
V: TRBV18
J: TRBJ2-1

CDR3: CASSIGTGGHTEAFF
DNA: TGTGCCAGTAGTATAGGGACAGGGGGCCACACTGAAGCTTTCTTT
size: .
D: TRBD1
V: TRBV19
J: TRBJ1-1

CDR3: CASSGGRTTDTQYF
DNA: TGTGCCAGCAGTGGGGGCAGGACGACAGATACGCAGTATTTT
size: .
D: .
V: TRBV2
J: TRBJ2-3

CDR3: CASSQGREFTF
DNA: TGTGCCAGCAGCCAAGGTCGGGAATTCACCTTC
size: few
D: .
V: TRBV3-1/TRBV3-2
J: TRBJ1-2

CDR3: CASSLTGGETQYF
DNA: TGTGCCAGCAGCTTAACTGGGGGGGAGACCCAGTACTTC
size: .
D: .
V: TRBV7-3
J: TRBJ2-5

CDR3: CASSLGQGAWGYTF
DNA: TGCGCCAGCAGCTTGGGACAGGGGGCCTGGGGCTACACCTTC
size: few
D: TRBD1
V: TRBV5-1
J: TRBJ1-2

CDR3: CASNTLGRGSGNTIYF
DNA: TGTGCCAGTAACACACTGGGCAGGGGGTCTGGAAACACCATATATTTT
size: .
D: TRBD1
V: TRBV19
J: TRBJ1-3

CDR3: CASSFRGKILETQYF
DNA: TGTGCCAGCAGCTTCAGGGGTAAGATTCTGGAGACCCAGTACTTC
size: .
D: .
V: TRBV11-2
J: TRBJ2-5

CDR3: CSASADSFGNQPQHF
DNA: TGCAGTGCGAGTGCCGACAGTTTTGGCAATCAGCCCCAGCATTTT
size: once
D: .
V: TRBV20-1
J: TRBJ1-5

CDR3: CASSSYRGPYGYTF
DNA: TGTGCCAGCAGCTCCTACAGGGGGCCCTATGGCTACACCTTC
size: few
D: TRBD1
V: TRBV7-2
J: TRBJ1-2

CDR3: CASSHGTGHTEAFF
DNA: TGCGCCAGCAGCCATGGGACAGGGCACACTGAAGCTTTCTTT
size: .
D: TRBD1
V: TRBV4-1
J: TRBJ1-1